This TCR beta chain was observed in a study of shared clonotypes between healthy human individuals. About the study: CD8 memory received one plate per donor, CD8 naive two, CD4 memory three and CD4 naive three.

Genomic DNA per cell subset filled all wells of several immunoSEQ plates. Sequencing was performed with immunoSEQ multiplex PCR; in TCRdb, only in-frame clones are kept and a portion is missing. The profile shows 2 million to 2.5 million clones, 80% to 95% of them singletons. This clone appeared once. Each of the donors was a healthy adult who was HIV-negative and had not had a recent acute infection or vaccination. The study separated CD4+ cells into CD45RA+ naive and CD45RA-negative memory subsets. Losses at the gene ends were 7 bases for V and 5 bases for J; bases not matched to a gene: 9. CDR3 length: 15 amino acids. Per germline, CDR1 SNHLY and CDR2 FYNNEI.

The sample comprised naive CD4+ T cells from PBMCs. Specified subset: CD45RA+ positively selected. The source of this sequence is a man between 18 and 35 years old in good health. Some clones in this sample may be carry-over from other donors' samples. The rearrangement uses TRBV2 and TRBJ1-5, with 9 positions matching TRBD1. CDR3 sequence reads: CASTGNRGRDQPQHF. In DNA, the CDR3 is TGTGCCAGCACCGGGAACAGGGGGCGCGATCAGCCCCAGCATTTT.